This T cell receptor beta chain was recovered during a study of regulatory T cells in long-lasting Graves disease. Study context: Persistent Graves' disease required over 5 years of antithyroid drugs and positive TSH receptor antibodies. General study findings and limits: New patients shared fewer public clonotypes (over 900) than persistent patients did (around 2,700). Accuracy may have been reduced by the small sample size.

In building TCR beta libraries, iRepertoire HTBI primers were used together with Arm-PCR of CDR3 regions. TCRdb reprocessed the multiplex PCR reads with MiXCR, giving one entry per CDR3 protein. The sample lists fewer than 450,000 distinct CDR3 sequences, around 20% occurring once. Stated time point: persistent/refractory GD, antithyroid drugs over 5 years with positive TRAb. Preparation of the TCR library used RNA extracted from PBMCs. Graves' disease diagnoses followed American Thyroid Association guidelines. With regard to this clonotype: What it binds is not known.

The source was peripheral blood mononuclear cells (PBMCs), collected when the disease was refractory, from a patient treated with antithyroid drugs. The clonotype originates from a female donor with Graves disease.

DNA of the CDR3: TGTGCCAGCAGCTTGTATACACAGGGGATTCGTAGAAACATTCAGTACTTC. Protein: CASSLYTQGIRRNIQYF. The chain links TRBV5-4 to TRBJ2-4, with 7 bases aligning to TRBD1. The CDR3 sequence is 17 residues long. Germline values: CDR1 SGHNT, CDR2 YYREEE (reference sequence). V lost 1 base and J lost 6; bases outside the gene matches: 13.